The clone carrying this TCR beta chain was recorded once. The source of the sample is a study of T cell clones after liver transplantation. Study details: TCRbeta sequencing after a pre-transplant mixed lymphocyte reaction identified graft-donor-reactive clones, later tracked in post-transplant blood. Tolerant meant at least one year fully off immunosuppression without liver enzymes above twice normal.

The V and J ends lost 1 base and 0 bases respectively, with 9 bases between them. Germline CDR1 is MGHRA and CDR2 is YSYEKL. This CDR3 has 16 amino acids. Clones were read by immunoSEQ multiplex PCR, and TCRdb kept only the in-frame ones, dropping some. The sample has roughly 70,000 clones; 80% are singletons. The chain couples TRBV4-1 to TRBJ1-4; perhaps TRBD1 as D (6 bases). Specimen: CD4+ T cells from blood, collected before liver transplant. The sequence derives from a human donor who received a liver transplant. This CDR3 reads CASSQVGGATNEKLFF. Here the CDR3 DNA reads TGCGCCAGCAGCCAAGTAGGGGGAGCAACTAATGAAAAACTGTTTTTT.